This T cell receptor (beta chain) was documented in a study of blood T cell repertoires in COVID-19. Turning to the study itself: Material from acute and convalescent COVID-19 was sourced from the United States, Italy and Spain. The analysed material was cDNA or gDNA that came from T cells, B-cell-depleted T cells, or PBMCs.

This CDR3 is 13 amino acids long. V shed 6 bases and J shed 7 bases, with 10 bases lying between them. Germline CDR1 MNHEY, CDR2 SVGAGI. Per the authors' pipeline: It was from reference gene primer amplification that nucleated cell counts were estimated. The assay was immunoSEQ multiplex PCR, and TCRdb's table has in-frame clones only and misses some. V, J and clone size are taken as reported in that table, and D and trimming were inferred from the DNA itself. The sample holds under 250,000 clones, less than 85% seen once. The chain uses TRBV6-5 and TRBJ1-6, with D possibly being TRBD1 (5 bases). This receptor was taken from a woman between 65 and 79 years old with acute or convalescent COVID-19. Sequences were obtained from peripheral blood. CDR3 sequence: CASRVSGNSPLHF. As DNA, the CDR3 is TGTGCCAGCAGAGTATCAGGGAATTCACCCCTCCACTTT.